Detailed here is one T cell receptor beta chain. Antigen unknown. This entry belongs to a study of shared clonotypes between healthy human individuals. Study-wide results and caveats: Represented diversity, genetic and exposure-history alike, was limited by few donors. Sequencing depth was a factor that was expected to affect clonotype sharing among donors.

At the deep level, the assay was run. Method: immunoSEQ multiplex PCR; TCRdb's copy keeps in-frame clones and lacks some. Seen here are about 450,000 clones, around three quarters observed once, and the top ten hold 9.5% to 15%. V was cut by 1 base and J by 0 bases, with 7 bases left in between. Germline V gene lookup returns CDR1 MNHNS and CDR2 SASEGT. The CDR3 loop spans 15 amino acids. Sequencing was done on a sample of PBMCs. This sequence joins TRBV6-1 and TRBJ1-5; unclear D gene. This TCR was sampled from a woman aged 40 to 50 in good health. Some clones in this sample may be carry-over from other donors' samples. The CDR3 nucleotides are TGTGCCAGCAGTGAAGGGCCGATTAGCAATCAGCCCCAGCATTTT. Its translation is CASSEGPISNQPQHF.